The 24 T cell receptor beta chains below were found in one sample sequenced in a study of CD8 T cells in ankylosing spondylitis (dated by TCRdb to about 2017). Library preparation employed 5' RACE. Sequencing was carried out with an Illumina HiSeq 2500. TCRdb trimmed the raw reads at Q25, called clones with MiXCR and kept productive beta chains. Entries are consolidated by CDR3 protein sequence, retaining the most common genes and DNA. This sample holds over 75,000 distinct CDR3 sequences; roughly 10% were observed only once. 5.1% of the sample is in the top ten clones. Sequenced sample: blood, either unsorted or a sorted T cell fraction (not recorded which). Source of these receptors: a male donor with ankylosing spondylitis or in good health (not recorded which).

V and J are TRBV7-2 and TRBJ1-1, with TRBD1 as a possible D gene (5 bases). The CDR3 is 16 residues long. The V end was cut by 1 base, the J end by 0 bases, with 12 bases between. Germline V gene sequence: CDR1 SGHTA, CDR2 FQGNSA. CDR3 in DNA: TGTGCCAGCAGCTTAGTATCGAGGGGCATGAACACTGAAGCTTTCTTT. Translation gives CASSLVSRGMNTEAFF.

This clonotype occurred many times. The junction departs from the called germline gene at one end, perhaps through a read error. The genes are TRBV7-7 and TRBJ2-7; 8 nucleotides agree with TRBD1. The V gene's germline CDR1 is SSHAT and CDR2 FNYEAQ (reference sequence). This CDR3 has 14 residues. This chain's CDR3 is CASSTGTGSYEQYF. CDR3 sequence (DNA): TGTGCTAGCAGCACTGGGACAGGCTCCTACGAGCAGTACTTC.

The genes are TRBV2 and TRBJ2-7; 7 bases align to TRBD1. The CDR3 is made up of 16 amino acids. CDR1 and CDR2 from the germline V gene are SNHLY and FYNNEI. J gave up 7 bases and V 3 bases, and 15 bases lay outside the gene matches. Here the CDR3 reads CASSELGPDRRSEQYF. The CDR3 nucleotides read TGTGCCAGCAGTGAGTTGGGTCCGGACAGGCGATCAGAGCAGTACTTC.

This clonotype was observed many times. The chain joins TRBV5-1 to TRBJ1-5; D possibly corresponds to TRBD1 (5 bases). The V and J ends lost 1 base and 4 bases respectively, with 12 bases between them. The CDR3 length is 15 residues. Germline values: CDR1 SGHRS, CDR2 YFSETQ. The chain's CDR3 is CASSLRGVWNQPQHF. The CDR3 DNA sequence: TGCGCCAGCAGCTTGCGGGGGGTCTGGAATCAGCCCCAGCATTTT.

At least ten counts were recorded for this clonotype. CDR3 DNA: TGCGCCAGCAGCTTGGAGACAGGCAAAGGCTACGAGCAGTACTTC. Translation: CASSLETGKGYEQYF. V and J are TRBV5-1 and TRBJ2-7; maybe TRBD1 (6 bases). In germline, CDR1 is SGHRS, CDR2 YFSETQ. Trimming took off 0 bases at V and 3 bases at J, with 13 bases between the two ends. The CDR3 sequence is 15 residues long.

This clonotype was seen only a few times. The V call is TRBV5-5, the J call TRBJ2-1; D is possibly TRBD1 (6 bases). Germline values: CDR1 SGHKS, CDR2 YYEKEE (reference sequence). The CDR3 is made up of 12 amino acids. The V and J ends lost 2 bases and 6 bases respectively, with 6 bases between them. CDR3 DNA: TGTGCCAGCAGCTTCAGGGGCAATGAGCAGTTCTTC. Protein: CASSFRGNEQFF.

This clonotype was seen at least ten times. This sequence joins TRBV28 and TRBJ2-7; 8 nucleotides line up with TRBD1. CDR1 and CDR2 from the germline V gene are MDHEN and SYDVKM. Trimming cost V 8 bases and J 4 bases; bases outside gene matches: 7. The CDR3 totals 13 residues. DNA for the CDR3: TGTGCCAGCTGCAGGGGGCTGGGGTACGAGCAGTACTTC. Protein product: CASCRGLGYEQYF. The entire variable domain, with the rest obtained from reference TRBV28 and TRBJ2-7, is as follows: DVKVTQSSRYLVKRTGEKVFLECVQDMDHENMFWYRQDPGLGLRLIYFSYDVKMKEKGDIPEGYSVSREKKERFSLILESASTNQTSMYLCASCRGLGYEQYFGPGTRLTVT.

The chain joins TRBV14 to TRBJ2-2; weak D call: TRBD1 (6 bases). The ends were cut back, 2 bases at V and 5 bases at J, with 18 bases in the middle. The CDR3 is made up of 17 amino acids. Germline CDR1 SGHDN, CDR2 FVKESK. The CDR3: CASSQLLRTVRTGELFF. The CDR3 DNA reads as TGTGCCAGCAGCCAACTCTTGAGGACAGTCAGGACCGGGGAGCTGTTTTTT.

Notes on this clonotype: This sequence may be a read error, since a much larger clone differs from it by one base. The chain combines TRBV20-1 with TRBJ2-4; D might be TRBD1 (5 bases). This CDR3 contains 17 residues. Germline-derived CDR1 and CDR2 are DFQATT and SNEGSKA (reference sequence). The germline V and J ends were trimmed by 3 bases and 3 bases, with 21 bases remaining between them. CDR3 nucleotides: TGCAGTGCTAGTACCTCCCAGGACACGATAGTCAAAAACATTCAGTACTTC. Translated: CSASTSQDTIVKNIQYF.

This clonotype was observed at least ten times. The chain recombines TRBV3-1 with TRBJ2-7; TRBD2 aligns across 10 bases. CDR1 and CDR2 (germline): LGHDT, YNNKEL (reference sequence). V shed 1 base and J 1 base; nucleotides not matched to a gene: 7. The CDR3 runs 17 residues. The CDR3 bases are TGTGCCAGCAGCCAAGTTTGGGCTAGCGGGGGTTCCTACGAGCAGTACTTC. Amino acid sequence: CASSQVWASGGSYEQYF.

This clonotype was observed many times. This chain links TRBV6-5 with TRBJ2-5; a possible D gene is TRBD1 (6 bases). The CDR3 totals 16 residues. The V end lost 0 bases, the J end lost 4 bases, and 15 bases lay between the germline ends. Germline CDR1 reads MNHEY; CDR2 reads SVGAGI. CDR3 nucleotide sequence: TGTGCCAGCAGTTACTCCCGCAGGGGCTCTTCAGAGACCCAGTACTTC. Residues: CASSYSRRGSSETQYF.

This chain links TRBV27 with TRBJ2-3; 7 positions agree with TRBD2. The germline CDR1 and CDR2 sequences are MNHEY and SMNVEV (reference sequence). CDR3 length: 17 amino acids. V shed 2 bases, J shed 0 bases, and the junction held 8 bases outside the gene matches. CDR3 bases: TGTGCCAGCAGTTTAGGTCGCGGGGGTCCGAGCACAGATACGCAGTATTTT. Translating it yields CASSLGRGGPSTDTQYF.

At least ten counts were recorded for this clonotype. The chain couples TRBV6-5 to TRBJ2-1; 9 bases map to TRBD2. Germline loops: CDR1 MNHEY, CDR2 SVGAGI. V trimming: 0 bases; J trimming: 6 bases; junction bases outside the gene matches: 3. CDR3 size: 15 residues. The CDR3 here is CASSYSRLAVNEQFF. CDR3 DNA sequence: TGTGCCAGCAGTTACTCGAGACTAGCGGTCAATGAGCAGTTCTTC.

This clonotype was picked up many times. V is TRBV7-9 and J is TRBJ1-5, with a possible D match to TRBD1 (5 bases). The CDR3 totals 16 residues. Trimming removed 0 bases at V and 5 bases at J, with 14 bases between. Germline V gene lookup returns CDR1 SEHNR and CDR2 FQNEAQ (reference sequence). Here the CDR3 reads CASSLAWGVGDQPQHF. CDR3 in DNA: TGTGCCAGCAGCTTAGCATGGGGAGTGGGGGATCAGCCCCAGCATTTT.

This clonotype was detected many times. The chain joins TRBV15 to TRBJ2-5; D unresolved. Trimming shortened V by 1 base and J by 3 bases, and 3 bases separated the two germline ends. The germline V gene has CDR1 LNHNV and CDR2 YYDKDF (reference sequence). The CDR3 spans 12 residues. CDR3 sequence (DNA): TGTGCCACCAGCAGAGCTGAAGAGACCCAGTACTTC. Amino acid sequence: CATSRAEETQYF. The entire variable domain, with the rest obtained from reference TRBV15 and TRBJ2-5, is as follows: DAMVIQNPRYQVTQFGKPVTLSCSQTLNHNVMYWYQQKSSQAPKLLFHYYDKDFNNEADTPDNFQSRRPNTSFCFLDIRSPGLGDTAMYLCATSRAEETQYFGPGTRLLVL.

In its sample, this clonotype was seen many times. The chain has TRBV12-3 or TRBV12-4 and TRBJ1-5; no definite D call. Trimming cost V 3 bases and J 11 bases, with 11 bases left between them. CDR3 length: 12 amino acids. CDR3 residues: CASSLSARAQHF. The CDR3 DNA follows: TGTGCCAGCAGTTTGAGTGCCCGGGCCCAGCATTTT.

This clonotype occurred many times. The rearrangement links TRBV5-1 to TRBJ2-2; D call uncertain. Per germline, CDR1 SGHRS and CDR2 YFSETQ. V gave up 7 bases and J gave up 5 bases, with 15 bases separating them. The length of the CDR3 is 14 residues. CDR3 in DNA: TGCGCCAGCGCCCCCCTTTTCGGAACCGGGGAGCTGTTTTTT. Protein sequence: CASAPLFGTGELFF.

This clonotype was observed many times. The chain is built from TRBV29-1 and TRBJ2-5; maybe TRBD2 (5 bases). The CDR3 covers 12 residues. CDR1 SQVTM and CDR2 ANQGSEA come from the germline V gene. The ends were cut back, 3 bases at V and 2 bases at J, with 7 bases in the middle. The DNA for the CDR3 is TGCAGCGTTGATCCGGGACAAGAGACCCAGTACTTC. As protein: CSVDPGQETQYF.

The CDR3 spells CASSLSGPPSSYNSPLHF. The CDR3 nucleotides are TGTGCCAGCTCACTTTCAGGACCTCCAAGCTCCTATAATTCACCCCTCCACTTT. This chain connects TRBV18 to TRBJ1-6; no clear D gene. The CDR3 spans 18 residues. V gave up 4 bases and J gave up 0 bases, with 16 bases separating them. Germline CDR1 reads KGHSH; CDR2 reads LQKENI.

This chain uses TRBV18 with TRBJ2-6; D gene uncertain. Trimming left V 4 bases short and J 0 bases short, with 16 bases between. The CDR3 extends over 18 amino acids. CDR1 and CDR2 from the germline V gene are KGHSH and LQKENI. CDR3 sequence (DNA): TGTGCCAGCTCACAGTTCGGAAGTATGAGCTCTGGGGCCAACGTCCTGACTTTC. It is translated as CASSQFGSMSSGANVLTF.

Many counts were recorded for this clonotype. The J gene is TRBJ2-4, the V gene TRBV9; D could derive from TRBD1 or TRBD2 (5 bases each). V was clipped by 0 bases and J by 1 base, with 14 bases between them. This CDR3 comprises 17 residues. The germline V gene has CDR1 SGDLS and CDR2 YYNGEE. This CDR3 is CASSVVMRGLAKNIQYF. The CDR3 region has the DNA TGTGCCAGCAGCGTAGTCATGAGGGGATTGGCCAAAAACATTCAGTACTTC.

There are many counts of this clonotype. The chain combines TRBV12-3 or TRBV12-4 with TRBJ1-6, with TRBD1 matching 7 bases. This CDR3 is built from 17 residues. The junction had 10 bases not matched to a gene; V was cut back by 3 bases and J by 5 bases. DNA for the CDR3: TGTGCCAGCAGTTTCTCCGGGACAGAGGATGATAATTCACCCCTCCACTTT. Encoded protein: CASSFSGTEDDNSPLHF.

Notes on this clonotype: The junction does not match germline at one end; this may be a read error. This chain joins TRBV10-3 and TRBJ1-2; TRBD1 might be the D (6 bases). This CDR3 is built from 18 residues. Germline-derived CDR1 and CDR2 are ENHRY and SYGVKD. The CDR3 protein is CTISFRAPLGAPLYGYTF. CDR3 DNA: TGTACCATCAGTTTTCGGGCCCCTCTGGGGGCGCCTCTCTATGGCTACACCTTC.

This chain uses TRBV11-2 with TRBJ2-3, with D possibly being TRBD1 (5 bases). Germline-derived CDR1 and CDR2 are SGHAT and FQNNGV. V gave up 2 bases and J gave up 3 bases, with 12 bases separating them. This CDR3 is 15 amino acids long. DNA for the CDR3: TGTGCCAGCAGCTTATTTTACCAGGGTACAGATACGCAGTATTTT. Its protein product is CASSLFYQGTDTQYF.